This is a list of T cell receptor beta chains from one sample in a study of blood T cell repertoires in COVID-19. Using immunoSEQ multiplex PCR, the repertoire was profiled, and TCRdb retains in-frame clones only, with some absent. The sample holds under 200,000 clones, roughly 90% seen once. Sequencing was carried out using peripheral blood. These receptors were obtained from a man between 50 and 59 years old with acute or convalescent COVID-19. Each CDR3 is given with its conserved first and last residue. The order of the fields is D gene, CDR3 length, J gene, V gene, CDR3 protein, CDR3 DNA. D genes are given only for firm matches.

TRBD2	21	TRBJ2-1	TRBV6-2/TRBV6-3	CASSYSGKGYPSSGYYNEQFF	TGTGCCAGCAGTTACTCCGGCAAGGGTTATCCGTCTAGCGGATACTACAATGAGCAGTTCTTC
TRBD1	19	TRBJ2-3	TRBV7-8	CASSLFRTGGNASTDTQYF	TGTGCCAGCAGTTTGTTCCGGACAGGGGGGAACGCTAGCACAGATACGCAGTATTTT
-	15	TRBJ1-2	TRBV4-1	CASSQEAGGSYGYTF	TGCGCCAGCAGCCAAGAGGCGGGGGGTTCCTATGGCTACACCTTC
TRBD2	15	TRBJ2-1	TRBV19	CASSMGAGGLNEQFF	TGTGCCAGTAGTATGGGAGCGGGGGGGCTCAATGAGCAGTTCTTC
-	17	TRBJ1-6	TRBV13	CASSLGPFTAGNSPLHF	TGTGCCAGCAGCTTAGGCCCTTTCACGGCGGGTAATTCACCCCTCCACTTT
TRBD2	14	TRBJ2-1	TRBV11-2	CASPGGDGYNEQFF	TGTGCCAGCCCGGGAGGGGATGGATACAATGAGCAGTTCTTC
-	15	TRBJ2-1	TRBV27	CASRIGGLYFNEQFF	TGTGCCAGCCGAATCGGGGGGCTATACTTCAATGAGCAGTTCTTC
-	15	TRBJ2-7	TRBV7-8	CASSLGGRAPYEQYF	TGTGCCAGCAGCTTAGGCGGCAGGGCACCCTACGAGCAGTACTTC
-	10	TRBJ1-1	TRBV29-1	CSGQNTEAFF	TGCAGCGGACAGAACACTGAAGCTTTCTTT
-	18	TRBJ1-1	TRBV28	CASSSYFRGGHLNTEAFF	TGTGCCAGCAGTTCATATTTTAGGGGGGGACACTTGAACACTGAAGCTTTCTTT